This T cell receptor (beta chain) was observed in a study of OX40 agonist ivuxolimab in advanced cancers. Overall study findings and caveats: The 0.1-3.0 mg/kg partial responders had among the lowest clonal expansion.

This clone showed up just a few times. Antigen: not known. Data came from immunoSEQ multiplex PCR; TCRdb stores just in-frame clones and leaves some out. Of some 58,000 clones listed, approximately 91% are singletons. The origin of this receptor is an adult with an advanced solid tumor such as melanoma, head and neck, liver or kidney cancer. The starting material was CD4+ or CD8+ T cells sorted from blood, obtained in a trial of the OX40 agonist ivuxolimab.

In DNA form, the CDR3 reads TGTGCCAGCAGAAAGGGTGAAGCTTTCTTT. Protein: CASRKGEAFF. The chain links TRBV9 to TRBJ1-1; D gene unclear. The CDR3 runs to 10 residues. Germline CDR1 and CDR2: SGDLS and YYNGEE. V was shortened by 5 bases and J by 7 bases, with 6 bases between the two germline ends. The full variable domain, completed using reference TRBV9 and TRBJ1-1, is DSGVTQTPKHLITATGQRVTLRCSPRSGDLSVYWYQQSLDQGLQFLIQYYNGEERAKGNILERFSAQQFPDLHSELNLSSLELGDSALYFCASRKGEAFFGQGTRLTVV.